The present TCR beta chain was sequenced within a study of pediatric ulcerative colitis. Colonoscopy and blood draw happened at the same time. Data came from immunoSEQ multiplex PCR; TCRdb stores just in-frame clones and leaves some out. The sample lists 35,000 to 45,000 clones, around four fifths occurring once. The V gene's germline CDR1 is SGHDN and CDR2 FVKESK. This CDR3 is 21 amino acids long. The V end lost 1 base, the J end lost 2 bases, and 30 bases lay between the germline ends. What was sequenced was blood. J is TRBJ2-7 and V is TRBV14, with D possibly called TRBD1 or TRBD2 (5 bases each). The clonotype originates from a girl aged 5 to 17 with moderate ulcerative colitis. CDR3 coding DNA: TGTGCCAGCAGCCAAGTCTCAACCGGGACCACTCCCTTGGCCAAACCCTACGAGCAGTACTTC. It translates to CASSQVSTGTTPLAKPYEQYF.